This T cell receptor (beta chain) was retrieved from a study of Ad26.COV2.S vaccination and SARS-CoV-2 variants. Across the whole study: The donor participated in the COV1001 trial, in its Ad26.COV2.S arm.

Treatment: about 20 received Ad26.COV2.S at low or high dose, single or two shots; a few received placebo; per-sample allocation not given. Sampling was done on day 63 after the first vaccine or placebo injection. Here immunoSEQ multiplex PCR was the method, and the copy in TCRdb shows in-frame clones only, minus some. Of roughly 250,000 clones in the sample, around 88% were seen once. The CDR3 has 15 amino acids. J gave up 4 bases and V 8 bases, and 7 bases lay outside the gene matches. CDR1 is LNHDA, CDR2 SQIVND, per germline (reference sequence). The genes are TRBV19 and TRBJ2-1; 11 bases map to TRBD2. The sequencing here drew on peripheral blood, taken in a trial of Ad26.COV2.S vaccine versus placebo. The TCR sequence derives from a person between 18 and 59 years old who received the Ad26.COV2.S COVID-19 vaccine or a placebo. CDR3: CASSEGLAAYNEQFF. In nucleotides, the CDR3 is TGTGCCAGTTCAGAGGGACTAGCGGCGTACAATGAGCAGTTCTTC.